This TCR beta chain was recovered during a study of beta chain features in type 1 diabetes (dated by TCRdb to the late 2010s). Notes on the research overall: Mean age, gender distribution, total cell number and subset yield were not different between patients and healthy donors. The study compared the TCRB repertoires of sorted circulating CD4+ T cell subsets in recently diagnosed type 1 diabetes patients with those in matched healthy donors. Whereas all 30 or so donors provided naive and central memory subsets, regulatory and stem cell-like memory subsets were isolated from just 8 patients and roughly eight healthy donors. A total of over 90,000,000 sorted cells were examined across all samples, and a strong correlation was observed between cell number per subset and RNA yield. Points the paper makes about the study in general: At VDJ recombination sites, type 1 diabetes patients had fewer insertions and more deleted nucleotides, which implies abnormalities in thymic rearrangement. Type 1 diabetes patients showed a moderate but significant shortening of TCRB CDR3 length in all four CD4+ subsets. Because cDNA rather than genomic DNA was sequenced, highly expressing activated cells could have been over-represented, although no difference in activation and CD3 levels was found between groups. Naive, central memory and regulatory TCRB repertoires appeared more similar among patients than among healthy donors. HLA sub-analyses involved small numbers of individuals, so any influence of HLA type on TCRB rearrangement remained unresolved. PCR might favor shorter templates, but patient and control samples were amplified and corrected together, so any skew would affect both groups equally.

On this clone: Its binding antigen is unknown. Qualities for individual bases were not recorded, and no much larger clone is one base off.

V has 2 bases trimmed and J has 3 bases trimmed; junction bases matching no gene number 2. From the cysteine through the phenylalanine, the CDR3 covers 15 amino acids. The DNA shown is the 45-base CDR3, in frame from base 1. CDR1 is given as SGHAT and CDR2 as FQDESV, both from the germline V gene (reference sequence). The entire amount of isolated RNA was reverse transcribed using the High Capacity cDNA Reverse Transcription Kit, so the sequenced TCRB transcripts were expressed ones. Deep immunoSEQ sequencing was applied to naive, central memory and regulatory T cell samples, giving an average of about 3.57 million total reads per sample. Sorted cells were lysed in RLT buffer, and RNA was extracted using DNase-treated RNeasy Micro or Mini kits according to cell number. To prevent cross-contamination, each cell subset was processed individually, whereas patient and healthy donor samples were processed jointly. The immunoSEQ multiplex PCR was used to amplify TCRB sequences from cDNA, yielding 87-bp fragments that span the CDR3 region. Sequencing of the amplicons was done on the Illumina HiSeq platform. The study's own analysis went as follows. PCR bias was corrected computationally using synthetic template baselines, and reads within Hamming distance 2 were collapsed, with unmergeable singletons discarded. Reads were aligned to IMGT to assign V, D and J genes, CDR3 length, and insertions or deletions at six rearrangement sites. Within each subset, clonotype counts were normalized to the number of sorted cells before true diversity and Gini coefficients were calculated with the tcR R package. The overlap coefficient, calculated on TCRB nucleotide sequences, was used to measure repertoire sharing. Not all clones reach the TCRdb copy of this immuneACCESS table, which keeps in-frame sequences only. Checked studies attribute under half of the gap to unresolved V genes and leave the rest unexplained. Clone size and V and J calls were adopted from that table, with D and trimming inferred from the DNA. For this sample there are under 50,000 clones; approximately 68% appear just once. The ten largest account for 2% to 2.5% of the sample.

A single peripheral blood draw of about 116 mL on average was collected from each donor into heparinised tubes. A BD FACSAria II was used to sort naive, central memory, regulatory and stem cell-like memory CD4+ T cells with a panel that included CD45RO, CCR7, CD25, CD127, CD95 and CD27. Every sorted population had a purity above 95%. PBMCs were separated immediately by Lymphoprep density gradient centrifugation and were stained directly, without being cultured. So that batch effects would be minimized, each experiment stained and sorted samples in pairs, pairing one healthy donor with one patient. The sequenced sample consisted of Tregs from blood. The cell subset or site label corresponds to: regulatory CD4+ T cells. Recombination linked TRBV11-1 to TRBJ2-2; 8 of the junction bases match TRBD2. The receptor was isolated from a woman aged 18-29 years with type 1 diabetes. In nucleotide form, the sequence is TGTGCCAGCAGCTTACGGCGGGAGGACACCGGGGAGCTGTTTTTT. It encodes CASSLRREDTGELFF.